Shown below are 8 T cell receptor beta chains from a single sample sequenced in a study of early T cells in non-severe SARS-CoV-2 infection. From the 5' RACE reads, TCRdb called clonotypes with MiXCR, one entry per CDR3 protein. This sample has roughly 71,000 distinct CDR3 sequences, with around 14% found just once. The sequenced sample consisted of whole blood. All receptors derive from an adult who was a healthcare worker with PCR-confirmed SARS-CoV-2 infection or an uninfected control (not recorded which).

This clonotype turned up a few times. The chain combines TRBV5-4 with TRBJ2-7, with TRBD2 identical over 8 bases. CDR1 is SGHNT, CDR2 YYREEE, per germline (reference sequence). This CDR3 is 13 amino acids long. Germline trimming cut 4 bases from V and 5 bases from J; bases unmatched to any gene: 5. The DNA of the CDR3 is TGTGCCAGCAGCCCAGCGGGAGACCACGAGCAGTACTTC. It yields the protein CASSPAGDHEQYF. Drawing the rest from reference TRBV5-4 and TRBJ2-7, the complete variable domain is ETGVTQSPTHLIKTRGQQVTLRCSSQSGHNTVSWYQQALGQGPQFIFQYYREEENGRGNFPPRFSGLQFPNYSSELNVNALELDDSALYLCASSPAGDHEQYFGPGTRLTVT.

This clonotype has a count of ten or more. The chain is built from TRBV7-9 and TRBJ2-3; no definite D call. V lost 3 bases to trimming and J lost 3 bases, with 7 bases between them. Germline V gene sequence: CDR1 SEHNR, CDR2 FQNEAQ (reference sequence). The CDR3 length is 13 residues. The DNA for the CDR3 is TGTGCCAGCAGCTTGGAACCTACAGATACGCAGTATTTT. The encoded protein is CASSLEPTDTQYF.

The rearrangement joins TRBV2 to TRBJ2-5; D ambiguous. CDR3 size: 13 residues. V lost 1 base, J lost 5 bases, and 8 bases lay in between. Germline CDR1 SNHLY, CDR2 FYNNEI. CDR3 sequence (DNA): TGTGCCAGCAGTGAAGTTACAGTGGAGACCCAGTACTTC. This translates into CASSEVTVETQYF.

This clonotype showed up many times. This sequence joins TRBV24-1 and TRBJ2-1; 8 bases are shared with TRBD2. Unmatched junction bases numbered 8, after V lost 3 bases and J lost 8 bases. Germline V gene sequence: CDR1 KGHDR, CDR2 SFDVKD. The length of the CDR3 is 15 residues. The CDR3 loop reads CATSDTGTSLYEQFF. DNA for the CDR3: TGTGCCACCAGTGATACCGGGACTAGTCTTTATGAGCAGTTCTTC.

This clonotype was recorded at least ten times. This chain joins TRBV18 and TRBJ1-1; TRBD1 matches 8 bases. Germline trimming cut 3 bases from V and 2 bases from J; bases unmatched to any gene: 11. The germline V gene encodes CDR1 KGHSH and CDR2 LQKENI. The CDR3 runs to 17 residues. The CDR3 reads CASSPSRDRRHNTEAFF. CDR3 DNA: TGTGCCAGCTCACCGTCCCGGGACAGGAGGCATAACACTGAAGCTTTCTTT.

This clonotype was detected only a few times. The V gene is TRBV11-2, the J gene TRBJ1-6; D may be TRBD1 (5 bases). V dropped 5 bases and J dropped 7 bases, with 15 bases sitting between them. The CDR3 spans 15 residues. Germline V gives CDR1 SGHAT, CDR2 FQNNGV. The CDR3 nucleotides are TGTGCCAGCAGCCAGACTCGGGACCGCAATTCACCCCTCCACTTT. Translation: CASSQTRDRNSPLHF.

V is TRBV7-2 and J is TRBJ2-3; no definite D call. V gave up 3 bases and J gave up 0 bases, with 7 bases separating them. Germline V gene lookup returns CDR1 SGHTA and CDR2 FQGNSA. The CDR3 runs to 14 residues. The CDR3 loop reads CASSLYQSTDTQYF. The CDR3, as DNA: TGTGCCAGCAGCTTGTATCAAAGCACAGATACGCAGTATTTT.

This clonotype was counted a few times. The chain is built from TRBV4-2 and TRBJ2-7; 7 bases align to TRBD1. Trimming cost V 3 bases and J 3 bases; bases outside gene matches: 5. The CDR3 has 14 amino acids. Per the germline V gene, CDR1 is LGHNA and CDR2 is YNFKEQ. The CDR3 nucleotides read TGTGCCAGCAGCCATCGGACAGGAAACTACGAGCAGTACTTC. Translated: CASSHRTGNYEQYF.